These T cell receptor beta chains were read from a single sample in a study of cytomegalovirus exposure and HLA in healthy donors. Data came from immunoSEQ multiplex PCR; TCRdb stores just in-frame clones and leaves some out. The profile shows 200,000 to 300,000 clones, about 80% of them singletons. Specimen: PBMCs. The source of these receptors is a woman in her 40s in good health and CMV-seropositive. CDR3s include the opening cysteine and the closing phenylalanine or tryptophan. The order of the fields is clone size, D gene, V gene, J gene, CDR3 protein, CDR3 DNA. A D gene is named only where the DNA matches it firmly. Expanded clones are given a class, and other clones once, few, many or no size at all.

.	TRBD1	TRBV6-5	TRBJ1-6	CASSWRTGDSPLHF	TGTGCCAGCAGTTGGCGGACAGGAGATTCACCCCTCCACTTT
.	.	TRBV7-3	TRBJ1-3	CASSFRGQGPGNTIYF	TGTGCCAGCAGCTTTCGCGGCCAGGGTCCTGGAAACACCATATATTTT
once	TRBD2	TRBV6-6	TRBJ2-1	CASSDRLAGEYEQFF	TGTGCCAGCAGTGACAGACTAGCGGGAGAATATGAGCAGTTCTTC
.	.	TRBV29-1	TRBJ2-1	CSVVGVFYNEQFF	TGCAGCGTTGTCGGGGTTTTCTACAATGAGCAGTTCTTC
.	TRBD2	TRBV10-2	TRBJ2-1	CASSESGLAGGISYNEQFF	TGCGCCAGCAGTGAGTCAGGACTAGCGGGGGGGATCTCCTACAATGAGCAGTTCTTC
.	.	TRBV27	TRBJ2-1	CASRLLNNEQFF	TGTGCCAGCAGACTATTGAACAATGAGCAGTTCTTC
.	.	TRBV7-6	TRBJ2-2	CASSSVTNTGELFF	TGTGCCAGCAGCTCAGTTACGAACACCGGGGAGCTGTTTTTT
.	.	TRBV6-6	TRBJ1-3	CASSRDSDSGNTIYF	TGTGCCAGCAGCCGCGACAGCGACTCTGGAAACACCATATATTTT
.	TRBD1	TRBV11-1	TRBJ1-2	CASSPLGTGNNYGYTF	TGTGCCAGCAGCCCGTTGGGGACAGGAAATAACTATGGCTACACCTTC
.	.	TRBV6-6	TRBJ2-7	CASRGEFSYEQYF	TGTGCCAGCAGGGGAGAGTTCTCCTACGAGCAGTACTTC
.	.	TRBV4-1	TRBJ2-7	CASSQDLGFSYEQYF	TGCGCCAGCAGCCAAGACCTGGGCTTCTCCTACGAGCAGTACTTC
.	TRBD1	TRBV30	TRBJ1-1	CAWSPGQVNTEAFF	TGTGCCTGGAGCCCGGGACAGGTTAACACTGAAGCTTTCTTT
.	.	TRBV5-1	TRBJ1-2	CASSLVLGANYGYTF	TGCGCCAGCAGCTTGGTACTGGGAGCTAACTATGGCTACACCTTC
.	TRBD2	TRBV10-3	TRBJ2-5	CAIRGTGRVQTQYF	TGTGCCATCAGAGGGACGGGGAGGGTTCAGACCCAGTACTTC
.	TRBD1	TRBV9	TRBJ1-2	CASSPQGQGKSGYTF	TGTGCCAGCAGCCCTCAGGGACAGGGTAAAAGTGGCTACACCTTC
.	TRBD2	TRBV5-1	TRBJ2-7	CASSSRTSGAREEQYF	TGCGCCAGCAGCTCCAGGACTAGCGGGGCCCGTGAAGAGCAGTACTTC
.	TRBD2	TRBV5-6	TRBJ2-1	CASSTTSGREVYNEQFF	TGTGCCAGCAGTACCACTAGCGGGAGGGAGGTATACAATGAGCAGTTCTTC
once	.	TRBV18	TRBJ1-1	CASSPWVGGANEAFF	TGTGCCAGCTCACCTTGGGTTGGGGGGGCAAATGAAGCTTTCTTT